The rows below give T cell receptor beta chains drawn from one sample of a study of blood T cells in healthy people across ages. Via MiXCR, TCRdb re-called the 5' RACE reads, giving one row per CDR3 protein. Of some 1,800,000 distinct CDR3 sequences listed, about 39% were seen once; the top ten hold 20% to 25%. Sequencing used blood. These receptors were collected from a human donor in good health. The CDR3 runs from the conserved cysteine through the conserved F or W. D genes are given only for firm matches. Size is stated for part of the rows, as once, few or many counts, or as a class when the clone is expanded.

cdr3_nt cdr3_aa j_call clone_size v_call d_call
TGTGCCAGCAGTTTACTAGCGGGGACCGTCCATGAGCAGTTCTTC CASSLLAGTVHEQFF TRBJ2-1 . TRBV28 TRBD2
TGCGCCAGCAGAGACCCGGGCAGGGCTTTCCTGAACACTGAAGCTTTCTTT CASRDPGRAFLNTEAFF TRBJ1-1 few TRBV4-1 .
TGCAGCGTTGAGAGGGTTGGTGGCTACACCTTC CSVERVGGYTF TRBJ1-2 . TRBV29-1 .
TGTGCCAGCAGCCTCGGGACAGGACGAGAGACTGAAGCTTTCTTT CASSLGTGRETEAFF TRBJ1-1 . TRBV4-2 TRBD1
TGTGCCAGCAGTTTGCGGCGGGGGCACACAGATACGCAGTATTTT CASSLRRGHTDTQYF TRBJ2-3 . TRBV12-3/TRBV12-4 .
TGTGCCAGCAGTCCCGTAATAGGGGGCGCGATCGATGAGCAGTTCTTC CASSPVIGGAIDEQFF TRBJ2-1 . TRBV11-1 TRBD1
TGCGCCGGCAGCCAAGTAGGGACTTACGAGCAGTACTTC CAGSQVGTYEQYF TRBJ2-7 few TRBV4-1 .
TGCAGTGCCACGACCCACAATGAGCAGTTCTTC CSATTHNEQFF TRBJ2-1 . TRBV20-1 .
TGTGCCAGAGCCACAGGGCTCTTAATGAAAGAGACCCAGTACTTC CARATGLLMKETQYF TRBJ2-5 . TRBV12-3/TRBV12-4 .
TGTGCCAGCAGCCCGACAGGGGGGAGGAACATTCAGTACTTC CASSPTGGRNIQYF TRBJ2-4 . TRBV7-2 TRBD1
TGCGCCAGCAGCTTGAGGGACAGGGTCGACAATGAGCAGTTCTTC CASSLRDRVDNEQFF TRBJ2-1 few TRBV5-1 TRBD1
TGTGCCAGCAGCTTTCTCGAAGGGTCTGAAGCTTTCTTT CASSFLEGSEAFF TRBJ1-1 . TRBV7-2 .
TGTGCCAGCAGCGTCTACCAGAACACTGAAGCTTTCTTT CASSVYQNTEAFF TRBJ1-1 . TRBV9 .
TGCAGTGCGCCTCCGGGACAGGGGCCCTATGGCTACACCTTC CSAPPGQGPYGYTF TRBJ1-2 . TRBV20-1 TRBD1
TGCGCCAGCAGCTTGAATGGAGCCGAGCAGTACTTC CASSLNGAEQYF TRBJ2-7 few TRBV5-1 .
TGTGCCAGCAGCTATACAGGGTCTAATAGTGGCTACACCTTC CASSYTGSNSGYTF TRBJ1-2 . TRBV11-2 .
TGCAGTGCCCGCCTCAATCCGGGGAGAGAGGCCGGGGAGCTGTTTTTT CSARLNPGREAGELFF TRBJ2-2 . TRBV20-1 .
TGTGCCAGCAGTGCAGGGCCCTCCTATAATTCACCCCTCCACTTT CASSAGPSYNSPLHF TRBJ1-6 . TRBV27 .
TGTGCCAGCAGCCAATCGCATACACCGTCTCGCTATGGCTACACCTTC CASSQSHTPSRYGYTF TRBJ1-2 few TRBV16 .
TGCAGTGCTCCCTCGGGACACTCCTACAATGAGCAGTTCTTC CSAPSGHSYNEQFF TRBJ2-1 . TRBV20-1 .
TGCAGTGCTGGACCCCAGACCAGAGGGGGCGAGACCCAGTACTTC CSAGPQTRGGETQYF TRBJ2-5 . TRBV20-1 TRBD1
TGTGCCAGCAGTTCTTATAGAGGGGGAGCCTACGAGGAGTACTTC CASSSYRGGAYEEYF TRBJ2-7 . TRBV12-3/TRBV12-4 .
TGTGCCAGCACCCTGGGACAGGGGTTAGAAAAACTGTTTTTT CASTLGQGLEKLFF TRBJ1-4 . TRBV12-3/TRBV12-4 TRBD1
TGTGCCACCAGTGCCGAGACTCATGGCTACACCTTC CATSAETHGYTF TRBJ1-2 . TRBV24-1 .
TGTGCCATCAGTGAGTCGGCCCCTCTAGGAGAGCAGTTCTTC CAISESAPLGEQFF TRBJ2-1 . TRBV10-3 .
TGTGCCAGCATCGGGGGTACCCCGGGAGAGACCCAGTACTTC CASIGGTPGETQYF TRBJ2-5 . TRBV6-5 .
TGTGCCAGCAGCAACAGAGTGGGGGACAGGGCTTCTGGGGCCAACGTCCTGACTTTC CASSNRVGDRASGANVLTF TRBJ2-6 few TRBV9 TRBD1
TGTGCCAACAGTTTAAAGACAGGGGGGAATGAAAAACTGTTTTTT CANSLKTGGNEKLFF TRBJ1-4 . TRBV12-3/TRBV12-4 TRBD1
TGTGCCAGCAGCCCACTCAGAACAGGGGTCGGTGCCAATGAGCAGTTCTTC CASSPLRTGVGANEQFF TRBJ2-1 . TRBV14 TRBD1